These 20 T cell receptor beta chains originate from one sample sequenced in a study of T-cell memory formation after mild COVID-19. TCRdb re-called the 5' RACE reads through MiXCR, storing one row per CDR3 protein. This sample has about 190,000 distinct CDR3 sequences; around 17% occur once, and the top ten carry around 2.4%. Sample: PBMCs or a T cell subset sorted from them (not recorded which). The receptors stem from an adult woman who had mild COVID-19 (a few samples of this study predate the infection). Cell type and time point are not known.

This clonotype has more than one count but fewer than ten. This sequence joins TRBV9 and TRBJ1-2; TRBD1 matches 8 bases. The CDR3 totals 16 residues. V dropped 0 bases and J dropped 6; count of bases not matched to a gene: 10. Germline lookup yields CDR1 SGDLS and CDR2 YYNGEE. CDR3 nucleotides: TGTGCCAGCAGCGTAGAGTCCGGACAGGGTCGGAATGGCTACACCTTC. Its protein is CASSVESGQGRNGYTF. Full variable domain (missing parts from reference TRBV9 and TRBJ1-2): DSGVTQTPKHLITATGQRVTLRCSPRSGDLSVYWYQQSLDQGLQFLIQYYNGEERAKGNILERFSAQQFPDLHSELNLSSLELGDSALYFCASSVESGQGRNGYTFGSGTRLTVV.

There are a few counts of this clonotype. CDR3 sequence: CASAPGGVLKNTQYF. The CDR3 DNA reads TGTGCCAGCGCGCCAGGGGGCGTTTTGAAAAATACGCAGTATTTT. The V gene is TRBV2, the J gene TRBJ2-3; 8 nucleotides agree with TRBD1. V lost 8 bases, J lost 7 bases, and 14 bases stayed unmatched. CDR1 and CDR2 from the germline V gene are SNHLY and FYNNEI. CDR3 length: 15 amino acids.

This clonotype was seen a handful of times. The chain carries TRBV5-1 and TRBJ1-1; 8 bases match TRBD1. The CDR3 has 14 amino acids. Trimming cost V 5 bases and J 5 bases; bases outside gene matches: 8. CDR1 SGHRS and CDR2 YFSETQ come from the germline V gene. The CDR3 reads CASRGQGGRTEAFF. The CDR3 bases are TGCGCCAGCAGAGGACAGGGTGGACGGACTGAAGCTTTCTTT.

This chain uses TRBV5-1 with TRBJ1-1; D ambiguous. Trimming stripped 4 bases from V and 1 base from J, with 8 bases between. The CDR3 is 13 residues long. Germline V CDR1 and CDR2: SGHRS, YFSETQ. In DNA form, the CDR3 reads TGCGCCAGCAGCCCCATGGGGAACACTGAAGCTTTCTTT. Translating gives CASSPMGNTEAFF.

This clonotype showed up just a few times. This chain uses TRBV24-1 with TRBJ2-5; D possibly corresponds to TRBD1 (6 bases). The CDR3 has 15 amino acids. V dropped 4 bases and J dropped 1 base, with 12 bases sitting between them. CDR1 is KGHDR, CDR2 SFDVKD, per germline. The CDR3 DNA sequence: TGTGCCACCAGTGACTTTGGACAGATCCAAGAGACCCAGTACTTC. It is translated as CATSDFGQIQETQYF.

This clonotype was observed a handful of times. The chain carries TRBV5-6 and TRBJ1-1; 7 bases are shared with TRBD1. Per germline, CDR1 SGHDT and CDR2 YYEEEE. The CDR3 is 17 residues long. J gave up 0 bases and V 4 bases, and 12 bases lay outside the gene matches. In DNA form, the CDR3 reads TGTGCCAGCAGCCACTGGCAGGGGGAGGGGATGAACACTGAAGCTTTCTTT. Translation: CASSHWQGEGMNTEAFF. Using reference TRBV5-6 and TRBJ1-1 for the parts outside the CDR3, the full variable domain is DAGVTQSPTHLIKTRGQQVTLRCSPKSGHDTVSWYQQALGQGPQFIFQYYEEEERQRGNFPDRFSGHQFPNYSSELNVNALLLGDSALYLCASSHWQGEGMNTEAFFGQGTRLTVV.

The chain uses TRBV12-3 or TRBV12-4 and TRBJ1-6; D might be TRBD1 (6 bases). The CDR3 has 16 amino acids. Trimming removed 8 bases at V and 10 bases at J, with 24 bases between. CDR3 sequence: CASSRGGPSLGSPLHF. The CDR3 nucleotides are TGTGCCAGCTCAAGGGGGGGGCCCTCTCTCGGCTCACCCCTCCACTTT.

This clonotype was found a few times. The gene calls are TRBV9 and TRBJ2-7, with TRBD2 matching 9 bases. Germline CDR1 and CDR2: SGDLS and YYNGEE. CDR3 length: 16 amino acids. V lost 4 bases to trimming and J lost 7 bases; unmatched junction nucleotides: 15. CDR3 nucleotides: TGTGCCAGCAGCTCAGGGGCGGGAGGGCCCCTGAGGGAGCAGTACTTC. This encodes CASSSGAGGPLREQYF.

The V gene is TRBV12-3 or TRBV12-4, the J gene TRBJ2-2; TRBD2 is a possible D gene (6 bases). Trimming shortened V by 7 bases and J by 1 base, and 10 bases separated the two germline ends. The CDR3 spans 14 residues. The CDR3 coding sequence is TGTGCCAGCACCTGGGGAGGGAACACCGGGGAGCTGTTTTTT. Translating it yields CASTWGGNTGELFF.

This clonotype has a handful of counts. The chain employs TRBV20-1 and TRBJ2-3; TRBD1 matches at 9 bases. CDR1 and CDR2 (germline): DFQATT, SNEGSKA (reference sequence). The CDR3 has 14 amino acids. Germline trimming cut 3 bases from V and 3 bases from J; bases unmatched to any gene: 4. Here the CDR3 DNA reads TGCAGTGCTAGTAGACAGGGGGTAACAGATACGCAGTATTTT. The encoded protein is CSASRQGVTDTQYF.

The CDR3 loop is CASSQVPGGTEAFF. The CDR3 coding sequence is TGTGCCAGCAGCCAAGTCCCGGGGGGGACTGAAGCTTTCTTT. The chain is built from TRBV14 and TRBJ1-1; TRBD1 might be the D (5 bases). V dropped 1 base and J dropped 5 bases, with 11 bases sitting between them. This CDR3 comprises 14 residues. Germline V gene lookup returns CDR1 SGHDN and CDR2 FVKESK.

The V call is TRBV2, the J call TRBJ2-3; maybe TRBD2 (6 bases). Trimming took off 6 bases at V and 10 bases at J, with 20 bases between the two ends. The CDR3 consists of 14 residues. Germline V CDR1 and CDR2: SNHLY, FYNNEI. CDR3 bases: TGTGCCAGCAGGGCCCGTCCGGAGGGTCTTGCGCAGTATTTT. Amino acid sequence: CASRARPEGLAQYF.

In this sample, this clonotype turned up many times. This chain connects TRBV12-3 or TRBV12-4 to TRBJ2-7, with D possibly being TRBD1 (5 bases). This CDR3 has 15 amino acids. V shed 5 bases and J shed 0 bases, with 14 bases lying between them. CDR3 loop: CASSAGAVLSYEQYF. The CDR3 coding sequence is TGTGCCAGCAGTGCTGGGGCGGTGCTCTCCTACGAGCAGTACTTC.

There are a few counts of this clonotype. J is TRBJ2-1 and V is TRBV5-1; D is possibly TRBD2 (5 bases). CDR3 size: 16 residues. The germline gives CDR1 SGHRS, CDR2 YFSETQ. The V end was cut by 5 bases, the J end by 7 bases, with 22 bases between. Written as DNA, the CDR3 is TGCGCCAGCAGTGCACCAGGACTCCGTAGTGTGAATGAGCAGTTCTTC. Residues: CASSAPGLRSVNEQFF.

V usage is TRBV3-1 and J usage is TRBJ2-7; D might be TRBD2 (6 bases). Per the germline V gene, CDR1 is LGHDT and CDR2 is YNNKEL (reference sequence). CDR3 size: 16 residues. The V and J ends lost 4 bases and 3 bases respectively, with 19 bases between them. The DNA for the CDR3 is TGTGCCAGCAGCCCCCTTTTTAAGCGGGCTATCTACGAGCAGTACTTC. Protein product: CASSPLFKRAIYEQYF.

The gene calls are TRBV7-2 and TRBJ1-5; no definite D call. The ends were cut back, 1 base at V and 3 bases at J, with 10 bases in the middle. Germline V gives CDR1 SGHTA, CDR2 FQGNSA. The CDR3 is 15 amino acids. The CDR3 sequence is CASSLEGRFNQPQHF. The CDR3 DNA follows: TGTGCCAGCAGCTTAGAGGGCAGGTTCAATCAGCCCCAGCATTTT.

The genes are TRBV7-9 and TRBJ1-1; D may be TRBD1 (5 bases). V was shortened by 4 bases and J by 2 bases, with 17 bases between the two germline ends. Germline CDR1 is SEHNR and CDR2 is FQNEAQ (reference sequence). The CDR3 runs 16 residues. The CDR3 region is CASSYRGTAKNTEAFF. The CDR3 DNA reads as TGTGCCAGCAGCTACCGAGGGACCGCGAAAAACACTGAAGCTTTCTTT.

This clonotype was seen a handful of times. V is TRBV10-3 and J is TRBJ1-4; a weak D match, TRBD1 (5 bases). V gave up 7 bases and J gave up 8 bases, with 35 bases separating them. The germline CDR1 and CDR2 sequences are ENHRY and SYGVKD. The CDR3 has 20 residues. Here the CDR3 reads CAITKIRTPGLQTQPEKLFF. The DNA of the CDR3 is TGTGCCATCACGAAAATAAGGACACCCGGGCTGCAGACGCAACCAGAAAAACTGTTTTTT.

The chain combines TRBV11-2 with TRBJ2-3, with a possible D match to TRBD1 (5 bases). Germline CDR1 is SGHAT and CDR2 is FQNNGV. The length of the CDR3 is 13 residues. Trimming took off 5 bases at V and 9 bases at J, with 15 bases between the two ends. CDR3 loop: CASSTHNGQTQYF. CDR3 nucleotides: TGTGCCAGCAGCACCCACAACGGACAAACGCAGTATTTT.

The rearrangement joins TRBV7-2 to TRBJ2-6; 8 bases align to TRBD1. J was trimmed by 3 bases and V by 5 bases; bases with no gene match: 9. The CDR3 has 17 amino acids. Germline CDR1 and CDR2: SGHTA and FQGNSA. Written as DNA, the CDR3 is TGTGCCAGCAGCCTCTCCGGGACAGGCAATGGGGCCAACGTCCTGACTTTC. Its protein is CASSLSGTGNGANVLTF.